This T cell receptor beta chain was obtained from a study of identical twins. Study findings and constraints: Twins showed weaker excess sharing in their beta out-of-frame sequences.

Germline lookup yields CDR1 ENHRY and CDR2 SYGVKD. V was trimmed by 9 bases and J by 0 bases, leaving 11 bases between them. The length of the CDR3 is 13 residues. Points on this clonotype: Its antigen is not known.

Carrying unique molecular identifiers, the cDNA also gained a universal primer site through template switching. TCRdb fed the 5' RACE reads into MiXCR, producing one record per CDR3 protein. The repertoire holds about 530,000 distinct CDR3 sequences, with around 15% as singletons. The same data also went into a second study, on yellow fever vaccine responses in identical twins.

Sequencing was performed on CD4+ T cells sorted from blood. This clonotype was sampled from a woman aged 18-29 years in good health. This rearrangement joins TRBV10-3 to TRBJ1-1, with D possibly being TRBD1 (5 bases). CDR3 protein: CAILQDLNTEAFF. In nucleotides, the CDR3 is TGTGCCATTCTACAGGACTTGAACACTGAAGCTTTCTTT.